The next 32 T cell receptor beta chains were all read from a single sample in a study of blood T cell repertoires in COVID-19. The table came from immunoSEQ multiplex PCR; TCRdb's copy has only in-frame clones and leaves some out. The table lists under 75,000 clones, roughly 89% of them singletons, with 7.5% to 9% in the top ten. Source material: peripheral blood. These receptors were obtained from a man in his fifties with active COVID-19.

The gene calls are TRBV10-3 and TRBJ2-5, with D perhaps TRBD2 (7 bases). The germline gives CDR1 ENHRY, CDR2 SYGVKD. There are 16 residues in the CDR3. V dropped 10 bases and J dropped 5 bases, with 26 bases sitting between them. CDR3 sequence (DNA): TGTGCCACCCGAGGGGGGGTAAGCGATGTGGGGGAGACCCAGTACTTC. Amino acids: CATRGGVSDVGETQYF.

The rearrangement uses TRBV21-1 and TRBJ2-4; TRBD2, the table's D call, lacks a check against the DNA. TRBV21-1 is labeled a pseudogene. The CDR3 runs 20 residues. This chain's CDR3 is CASSKGDGTSGYLAKNIQYF. In DNA form, the CDR3 reads TGTGCCAGCAGCAAAGGGGACGGGACTAGCGGGTACTTAGCCAAAAACATTCAGTACTTC.

The chain combines TRBV29-1 with TRBJ2-5; TRBD2 aligns across 7 bases. Germline trimming cut 4 bases from V and 7 bases from J; bases unmatched to any gene: 9. Germline V gives CDR1 SQVTM, CDR2 ANQGSEA. The CDR3 extends over 13 amino acids. As DNA, the CDR3 is TGCAGCGTTGGGGCAGGCGGGGGAGGGACCCAGTACTTC. Translation: CSVGAGGGGTQYF.

The chain employs TRBV2 and TRBJ1-2, with D perhaps matching TRBD1 (6 bases). This CDR3 has 14 residues. Germline lookup yields CDR1 SNHLY and CDR2 FYNNEI. V dropped 8 bases and J dropped 2 bases, with 15 bases sitting between them. CDR3 loop: CASQGGGTNYGYTF. In nucleotides, the CDR3 is TGTGCCAGCCAAGGGGGTGGGACGAACTATGGCTACACCTTC.

V usage is TRBV4-1 and J usage is TRBJ1-5; D is ambiguous. This CDR3 is built from 14 residues. The V end was cut by 4 bases, the J end by 0 bases, with 7 bases between. Germline V gene lookup returns CDR1 MGHRA and CDR2 YSYEKL. In DNA form, the CDR3 reads TGCGCCAGCAGCCCGGTGTATAGCAATCAGCCCCAGCATTTT. It yields the protein CASSPVYSNQPQHF.

V usage is TRBV23-1 and J usage is TRBJ2-2, with D unclear. TRBV23-1 is reported as an ORF; its role is uncertain. V was trimmed by 0 bases and J by 0 bases, leaving 5 bases between them. The CDR3 has 15 residues. The CDR3 DNA follows: TGCGCCAGCAGTCAATCCCGGGCGAACACCGGGGAGCTGTTTTTT. It is translated as CASSQSRANTGELFF.

V and J are TRBV6-6 and TRBJ2-1, with TRBD2 as a possible D gene (5 bases). Germline V gene lookup returns CDR1 MNHNY and CDR2 SVGAGI (reference sequence). The CDR3 is made up of 15 amino acids. Trimming took 6 bases from V and 1 from J, leaving 13 bases between them. The CDR3: CASSSAGGSYNEQFF. Here the CDR3 DNA reads TGTGCCAGCAGCAGCGCTGGAGGTTCCTACAATGAGCAGTTCTTC.

The genes are TRBV10-3 and TRBJ2-7; D remains ambiguous. V lost 3 bases and J lost 3, with 6 bases in between. Germline V gene data show CDR1 as ENHRY and CDR2 as SYGVKD. The CDR3 extends over 12 amino acids. CDR3: CAISDRLYEQYF. For the CDR3, the DNA is TGTGCCATCAGTGACCGTCTCTACGAGCAGTACTTC.

The V gene is TRBV5-6, the J gene TRBJ1-5; 8 nucleotides agree with TRBD1. Germline loops: CDR1 SGHDT, CDR2 YYEEEE. The V and J ends lost 4 bases and 7 bases, in that order; junction bases with no gene match: 7. There are 14 residues in the CDR3. The CDR3 nucleotides read TGTGCCAGCAGCGGAGGACAGGGAAGACAGCCCCAGCATTTT. Translation: CASSGGQGRQPQHF.

The chain combines TRBV2 with TRBJ2-2; 9 positions agree with TRBD2. V lost 6 bases and J lost 2; bases outside the gene matches: 13. The germline gives CDR1 SNHLY, CDR2 FYNNEI. CDR3 length equals 18 residues. CDR3 protein: CASSRLRIAGDNTGELFF. The CDR3 bases are TGTGCCAGCAGCCGTCTTCGGATAGCGGGGGACAACACCGGGGAGCTGTTTTTT.

The gene calls are TRBV5-4 and TRBJ2-3, with TRBD2 identical over 11 bases. Unmatched junction bases numbered 8, after V lost 2 bases and J lost 3 bases. The CDR3 has 17 amino acids. In germline, CDR1 is SGHNT, CDR2 YYREEE (reference sequence). The CDR3 coding sequence is TGTGCCAGCAGCTTTATTAGCGGGGGGGCGTCGACAGATACGCAGTATTTT. It specifies CASSFISGGASTDTQYF.

The CDR3 coding sequence is TGTGCCAGCAGCCCGACGATAGGGACAGGGTCCACTGAAGCTTTCTTT. It codes for CASSPTIGTGSTEAFF. This chain connects TRBV7-9 to TRBJ1-1; 9 bases map to TRBD1. Trimming cost V 5 bases and J 4 bases; bases outside gene matches: 11. There are 16 residues in the CDR3. Germline-derived CDR1 and CDR2 are SEHNR and FQNEAQ (reference sequence).

The chain has TRBV7-6 and TRBJ2-7; 10 bases match TRBD1. Germline V gene data show CDR1 as SGHVS and CDR2 as FNYEAQ. The CDR3 has 15 amino acids. The junction had 11 bases not matched to a gene; V was cut back by 5 bases and J by 7 bases. CDR3 sequence: CASSPLGGQGGEQYF. The CDR3, as DNA: TGTGCCAGCAGCCCCCTGGGTGGACAGGGGGGAGAGCAGTACTTC.

This sequence joins TRBV3-1 (or the pseudogene TRBV3-2) and TRBJ1-1; 9 bases match TRBD1. CDR1 LGHDT and CDR2 YNNKEL come from the germline V gene (reference sequence). V lost 4 bases, J lost 5 bases, and 5 bases stayed unmatched. The length of the CDR3 is 14 residues. The CDR3 region is CASSPTGGGTEAFF. In DNA form, the CDR3 reads TGTGCCAGCAGCCCGACAGGGGGAGGGACTGAAGCTTTCTTT.

The V gene is TRBV6-6, the J gene TRBJ1-3, with a tentative D call TRBD1 (5 bases). The CDR3 length is 16 residues. The germline V and J ends were trimmed by 6 bases and 6 bases, with 21 bases remaining between them. Germline V gene data show CDR1 as MNHNY and CDR2 as SVGAGI (reference sequence). The DNA of the CDR3 is TGTGCCAGCAGGGCCCACCAGGGAGGAGTGGAAAACACCATATATTTT. It specifies CASRAHQGGVENTIYF.

The rearrangement joins TRBV13 to TRBJ2-2, with 8 bases that match TRBD1. The CDR3 is 17 amino acids. Germline V gene data show CDR1 as PRHDT and CDR2 as FYEKMQ (reference sequence). V shed 5 bases and J 1 base; nucleotides not matched to a gene: 9. CDR3 coding DNA: TGTGCCAGCAGCCCTCGTACCGGGACAGGGAACACCGGGGAGCTGTTTTTT. This sequence encodes CASSPRTGTGNTGELFF.

The chain has TRBV5-6 and TRBJ1-1; 7 bases map to TRBD1. The germline gives CDR1 SGHDT, CDR2 YYEEEE. With 0 bases clipped from V and 1 base from J, the junction kept 0 bases outside the gene matches. This CDR3 comprises 14 residues. The CDR3 region has the DNA TGTGCCAGCAGCTTGGGGGACAGGAACACTGAAGCTTTCTTT. Translating gives CASSLGDRNTEAFF. Complete variable domain (other parts from reference TRBV5-6 and TRBJ1-1): DAGVTQSPTHLIKTRGQQVTLRCSPKSGHDTVSWYQQALGQGPQFIFQYYEEEERQRGNFPDRFSGHQFPNYSSELNVNALLLGDSALYLCASSLGDRNTEAFFGQGTRLTVV.

V and J are TRBV6-6 and TRBJ1-2; D is undetermined. This CDR3 is built from 12 residues. V was clipped by 0 bases and J by 8 bases, with 7 bases between them. Germline lookup yields CDR1 MNHNY and CDR2 SVGAGI (reference sequence). The CDR3, as DNA: TGTGCCAGCAGTTACTCGACGGGGGGCTACACCTTC. It is translated as CASSYSTGGYTF.

This clone was seen just once. The chain employs TRBV5-4 and TRBJ2-1; the match to TRBD2 covers 9 bases. The V gene end was trimmed by 2 bases and the J gene end by 4 bases; junction bases not matched to a gene: 7. The CDR3 has 16 amino acids. The germline V gene has CDR1 SGHNT and CDR2 YYREEE (reference sequence). The CDR3: CASSFQRGVYYNEQFF. CDR3 coding DNA: TGTGCCAGCAGCTTTCAGCGGGGGGTTTATTACAATGAGCAGTTCTTC.

J is TRBJ1-2 and V is TRBV30; D gene uncertain. V dropped 4 bases and J dropped 4 bases, with 19 bases sitting between them. Germline V gene lookup returns CDR1 GTSNPN and CDR2 SVGIG (reference sequence). The CDR3 covers 15 residues. CDR3 coding DNA: TGTGCCTGGACTACGACAAGTCTTCGGGGCTATGGCTACACCTTC. Its translation: CAWTTTSLRGYGYTF.

CDR3 nucleotides: TGTGCCAGCAGCTTGCCGTCACTCTCCAAAAACATTCAGTACTTC. Translated: CASSLPSLSKNIQYF. The genes are TRBV7-2 and TRBJ2-4, with D uncertain. Germline loops: CDR1 SGHTA, CDR2 FQGNSA. The CDR3 is 15 residues long. Trimming cost V 3 bases and J 2 bases, with 11 bases left between them.

The V gene is TRBV19, the J gene TRBJ1-4, with D uncertain. The CDR3 has 14 amino acids. Germline loops: CDR1 LNHDA, CDR2 SQIVND (reference sequence). Trimming left V 3 bases short and J 5 bases short, with 10 bases between. For the CDR3, the DNA is TGTGCCAGTAGTATGGAGGAGAGGAATGAAAAACTGTTTTTT. Its protein is CASSMEERNEKLFF.

The chain uses TRBV5-1 and TRBJ2-5, with 10 bases that match TRBD2. In germline, CDR1 is SGHRS, CDR2 YFSETQ. J was trimmed by 2 bases and V by 0 bases; bases with no gene match: 4. The CDR3 consists of 16 residues. CDR3 sequence reads: CASSLGGLAEQETQYF. As DNA, the CDR3 is TGCGCCAGCAGCTTGGGCGGACTAGCGGAACAAGAGACCCAGTACTTC. Full variable domain (remainder filled in from reference TRBV5-1 and TRBJ2-5): KAGVTQTPRYLIKTRGQQVTLSCSPISGHRSVSWYQQTPGQGLQFLFEYFSETQRNKGNFPGRFSGRQFSNSRSEMNVSTLELGDSALYLCASSLGGLAEQETQYFGPGTRLLVL.

The V and J genes are TRBV5-4 and TRBJ1-2, with 7 positions matching TRBD1. Losses at the gene ends were 6 bases for V and 1 base for J; bases not matched to a gene: 6. This CDR3 comprises 14 residues. The germline gives CDR1 SGHNT, CDR2 YYREEE (reference sequence). The CDR3 sequence: CASNPGTDNYGYTF. The CDR3 DNA sequence: TGTGCCAGCAACCCCGGGACAGATAACTATGGCTACACCTTC. Using reference TRBV5-4 and TRBJ1-2 for the parts outside the CDR3, the full variable domain is ETGVTQSPTHLIKTRGQQVTLRCSSQSGHNTVSWYQQALGQGPQFIFQYYREEENGRGNFPPRFSGLQFPNYSSELNVNALELDDSALYLCASNPGTDNYGYTFGSGTRLTVV.

The gene calls are TRBV7-2 and TRBJ2-7; no reliable D call. The CDR3 is 13 residues long. Trimming took off 1 base at V and 4 bases at J, with 8 bases between the two ends. Germline V gene lookup returns CDR1 SGHTA and CDR2 FQGNSA. CDR3 sequence: CASSLGARYEQYF. CDR3 nucleotides: TGTGCCAGCAGCTTAGGGGCGCGATACGAGCAGTACTTC.

The V and J genes are TRBV5-6 and TRBJ2-7; D is undetermined. This CDR3 contains 14 residues. The germline V gene has CDR1 SGHDT and CDR2 YYEEEE. V gave up 4 bases and J gave up 4 bases, with 15 bases separating them. CDR3 sequence reads: CASSPGSFLYEQYF. CDR3 DNA: TGTGCCAGCAGCCCCGGGTCTTTTCTTTACGAGCAGTACTTC.

The chain joins TRBV6-4 to TRBJ2-3, with D perhaps TRBD1 (5 bases). The germline CDR1 and CDR2 sequences are MRHNA and SNTAGT. Deletions cut 6 bases from V and 2 bases from J, with 15 bases between. There are 15 residues in the CDR3. The CDR3 sequence: CASSPTALLTDTQYF. CDR3 DNA sequence: TGTGCCAGCAGCCCGACAGCGTTACTCACAGATACGCAGTATTTT.

V usage is TRBV4-1 and J usage is TRBJ1-1; D remains unclear. V was cut by 0 bases and J by 11 bases, with 16 bases left in between. This CDR3 is 14 amino acids long. Per the germline V gene, CDR1 is MGHRA and CDR2 is YSYEKL. The CDR3 DNA is TGCGCCAGCAGCCAAGATCCGGTAGTGGGGAGCGCTTTCTTT. It codes for CASSQDPVVGSAFF.

The chain uses TRBV2 and TRBJ1-5; TRBD1 aligns across 12 bases. V lost 6 bases and J lost 1; bases outside the gene matches: 13. Germline CDR1 reads SNHLY; CDR2 reads FYNNEI. This CDR3 has 19 residues. The CDR3 DNA reads TGTGCCAGCAGCCATACCGGGACAGGGGGCGTTGGGAGCAATCAGCCCCAGCATTTT. It yields the protein CASSHTGTGGVGSNQPQHF.

The chain has TRBV9 and TRBJ1-1; 7 bases align to TRBD1. J lost 4 bases, V lost 3 bases, and 12 bases had no gene match. The CDR3 has 16 amino acids. Per the germline V gene, CDR1 is SGDLS and CDR2 is YYNGEE. CDR3 residues: CASSEGIGGASTEAFF. Written as DNA, the CDR3 is TGTGCCAGCAGCGAGGGGATAGGGGGCGCTTCCACTGAAGCTTTCTTT.

V and J are TRBV7-9 and TRBJ2-1; the D gene is possibly TRBD2 (5 bases). The CDR3 totals 14 residues. Looked up from germline, CDR1 is SEHNR and CDR2 is FQNEAQ (reference sequence). V lost 5 bases to trimming and J lost 8 bases, with 16 bases between them. CDR3 region: CASSMDWRGHEQFF. The CDR3 nucleotides read TGTGCCAGCAGCATGGACTGGCGAGGCCATGAGCAGTTCTTC.

The chain uses TRBV7-2 and TRBJ2-3; TRBD2 matches 10 bases. Germline trimming cut 3 bases from V and 5 bases from J; bases unmatched to any gene: 5. Germline values: CDR1 SGHTA, CDR2 FQGNSA. The CDR3 contains 15 residues. The CDR3 protein is CASSFSGRSGDTQYF. The CDR3 nucleotides are TGTGCCAGCAGCTTTAGCGGGAGGAGTGGAGATACGCAGTATTTT.